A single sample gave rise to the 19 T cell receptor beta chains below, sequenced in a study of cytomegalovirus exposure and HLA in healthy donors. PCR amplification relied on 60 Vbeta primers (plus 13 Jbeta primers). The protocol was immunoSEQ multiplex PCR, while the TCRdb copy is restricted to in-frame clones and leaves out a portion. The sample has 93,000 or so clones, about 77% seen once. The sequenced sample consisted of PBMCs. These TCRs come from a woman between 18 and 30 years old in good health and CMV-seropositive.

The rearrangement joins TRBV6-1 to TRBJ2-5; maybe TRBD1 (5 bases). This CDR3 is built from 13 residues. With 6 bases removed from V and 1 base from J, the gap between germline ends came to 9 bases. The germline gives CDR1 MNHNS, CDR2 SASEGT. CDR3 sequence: CASRKGFQETQYF. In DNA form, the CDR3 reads TGTGCCAGCAGGAAGGGGTTCCAAGAGACCCAGTACTTC.

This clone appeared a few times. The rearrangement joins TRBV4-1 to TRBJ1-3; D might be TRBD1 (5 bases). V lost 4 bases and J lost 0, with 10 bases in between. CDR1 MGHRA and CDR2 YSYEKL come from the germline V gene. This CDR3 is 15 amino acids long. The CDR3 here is CASSRLGLSGNTIYF. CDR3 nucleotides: TGCGCCAGCAGCCGATTGGGACTCTCTGGAAACACCATATATTTT.

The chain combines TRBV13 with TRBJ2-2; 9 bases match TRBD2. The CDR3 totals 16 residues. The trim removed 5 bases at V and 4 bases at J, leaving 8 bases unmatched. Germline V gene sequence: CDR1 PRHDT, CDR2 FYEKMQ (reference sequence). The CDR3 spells CASSPDSGSRTGELFF. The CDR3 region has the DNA TGTGCCAGCAGCCCCGATAGCGGGAGCCGCACCGGGGAGCTGTTTTTT.

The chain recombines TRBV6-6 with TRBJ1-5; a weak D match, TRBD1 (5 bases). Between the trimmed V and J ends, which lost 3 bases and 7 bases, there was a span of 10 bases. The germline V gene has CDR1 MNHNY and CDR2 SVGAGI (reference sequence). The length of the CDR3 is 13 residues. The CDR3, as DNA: TGTGCCAGCAGTTATGGGCAGGGCCAGCCCCAGCATTTT. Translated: CASSYGQGQPQHF.

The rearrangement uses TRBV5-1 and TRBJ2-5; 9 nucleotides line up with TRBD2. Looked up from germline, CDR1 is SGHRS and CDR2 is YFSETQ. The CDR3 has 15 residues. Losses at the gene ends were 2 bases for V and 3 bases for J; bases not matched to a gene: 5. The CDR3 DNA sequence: TGCGCCAGCAGCTTATACGGACTAGCGAAAGAGACCCAGTACTTC. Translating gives CASSLYGLAKETQYF.

CDR3 amino acids: CASRALTGGSNTEAFF. The CDR3 DNA is TGCGCCAGCAGGGCTCTGACAGGGGGGTCGAACACTGAAGCTTTCTTT. The rearrangement joins TRBV5-1 to TRBJ1-1, with 9 bases that match TRBD1. V shed 5 bases and J 1 base; nucleotides not matched to a gene: 9. Germline V gives CDR1 SGHRS, CDR2 YFSETQ. There are 16 residues in the CDR3. The full variable domain, its missing parts supplied by reference TRBV5-1 and TRBJ1-1, is KAGVTQTPRYLIKTRGQQVTLSCSPISGHRSVSWYQQTPGQGLQFLFEYFSETQRNKGNFPGRFSGRQFSNSRSEMNVSTLELGDSALYLCASRALTGGSNTEAFFGQGTRLTVV.

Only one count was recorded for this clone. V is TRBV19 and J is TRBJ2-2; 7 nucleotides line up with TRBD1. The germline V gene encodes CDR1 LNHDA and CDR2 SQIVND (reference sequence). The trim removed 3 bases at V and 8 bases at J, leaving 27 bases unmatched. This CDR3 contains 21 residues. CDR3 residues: CASSIGPAFSFWDSGGGELFF. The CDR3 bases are TGTGCCAGTAGTATCGGCCCGGCGTTTAGTTTCTGGGACAGTGGAGGAGGGGAGCTGTTTTTT. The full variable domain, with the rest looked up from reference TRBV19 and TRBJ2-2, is DGGITQSPKYLFRKEGQNVTLSCEQNLNHDAMYWYRQDPGQGLRLIYYSQIVNDFQKGDIAEGYSVSREKKESFPLTVTSAQKNPTAFYLCASSIGPAFSFWDSGGGELFFGEGSRLTVL.

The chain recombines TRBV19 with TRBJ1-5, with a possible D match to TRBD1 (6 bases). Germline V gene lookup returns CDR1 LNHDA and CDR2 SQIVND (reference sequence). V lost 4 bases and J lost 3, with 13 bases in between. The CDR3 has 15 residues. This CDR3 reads CASSSPGAPNQPQHF. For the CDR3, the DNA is TGTGCCAGTAGTAGCCCAGGGGCTCCCAATCAGCCCCAGCATTTT.

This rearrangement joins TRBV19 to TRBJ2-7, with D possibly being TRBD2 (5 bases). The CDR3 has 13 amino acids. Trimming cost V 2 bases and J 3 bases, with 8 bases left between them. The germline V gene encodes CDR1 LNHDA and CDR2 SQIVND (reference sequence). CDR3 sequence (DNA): TGTGCCAGTAGTATACGGACTGGCTACGAGCAGTACTTC. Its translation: CASSIRTGYEQYF.

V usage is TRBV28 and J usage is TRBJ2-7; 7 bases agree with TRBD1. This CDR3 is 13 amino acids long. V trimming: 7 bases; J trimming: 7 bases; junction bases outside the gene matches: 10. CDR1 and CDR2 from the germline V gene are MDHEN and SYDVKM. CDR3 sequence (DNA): TGTGCCAGCACCCAAAGGGGGCGTCATGAGCAGTACTTC. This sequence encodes CASTQRGRHEQYF.

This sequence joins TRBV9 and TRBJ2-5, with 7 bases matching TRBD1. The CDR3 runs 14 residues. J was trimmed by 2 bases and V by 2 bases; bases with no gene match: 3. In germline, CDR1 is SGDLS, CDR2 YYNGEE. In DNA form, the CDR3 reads TGTGCCAGCAGCGTCCTGGGACAGCAAGAGACCCAGTACTTC. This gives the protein CASSVLGQQETQYF.

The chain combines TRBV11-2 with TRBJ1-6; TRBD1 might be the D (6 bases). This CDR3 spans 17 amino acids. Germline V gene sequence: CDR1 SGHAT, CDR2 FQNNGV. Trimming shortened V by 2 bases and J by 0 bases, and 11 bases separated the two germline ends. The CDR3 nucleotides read TGTGCCAGCAGCTTAAGGTCAGGGGTCTCCTATAATTCACCCCTCCACTTT. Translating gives CASSLRSGVSYNSPLHF. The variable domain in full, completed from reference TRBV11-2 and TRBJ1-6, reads EAGVAQSPRYKIIEKRQSVAFWCNPISGHATLYWYQQILGQGPKLLIQFQNNGVVDDSQLPKDRFSAERLKGVDSTLKIQPAKLEDSAVYLCASSLRSGVSYNSPLHFGNGTRLTVT.

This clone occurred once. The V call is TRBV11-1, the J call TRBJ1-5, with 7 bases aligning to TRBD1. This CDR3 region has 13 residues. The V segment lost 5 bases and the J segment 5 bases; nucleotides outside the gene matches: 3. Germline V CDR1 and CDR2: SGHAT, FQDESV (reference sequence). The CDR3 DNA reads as TGTGCCAGCAGCCGGGACAGCTATCAGCCCCAGCATTTT. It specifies CASSRDSYQPQHF.

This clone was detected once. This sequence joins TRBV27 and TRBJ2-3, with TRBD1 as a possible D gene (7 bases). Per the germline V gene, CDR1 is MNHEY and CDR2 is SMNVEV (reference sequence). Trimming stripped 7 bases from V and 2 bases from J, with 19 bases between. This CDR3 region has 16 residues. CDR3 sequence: CASTRRGDRPTDTQYF. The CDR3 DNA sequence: TGTGCCAGCACCCGAAGGGGGGACAGACCCACAGATACGCAGTATTTT.

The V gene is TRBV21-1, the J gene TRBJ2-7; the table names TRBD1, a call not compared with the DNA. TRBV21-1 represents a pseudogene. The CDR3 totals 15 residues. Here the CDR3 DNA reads TGTGCCAGCAGCACACACAGGGGAACGGCCTACGAGCAGTACTTC. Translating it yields CASSTHRGTAYEQYF.

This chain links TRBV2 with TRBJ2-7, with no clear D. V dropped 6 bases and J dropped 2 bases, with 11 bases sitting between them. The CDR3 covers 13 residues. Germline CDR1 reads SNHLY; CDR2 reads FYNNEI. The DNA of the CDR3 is TGTGCCAGCAGGGAACAAGCCGCCTACGAGCAGTACTTC. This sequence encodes CASREQAAYEQYF. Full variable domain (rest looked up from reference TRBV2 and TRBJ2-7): EPEVTQTPSHQVTQMGQEVILRCVPISNHLYFYWYRQILGQKVEFLVSFYNNEISEKSEIFDDQFSVERPDGSNFTLKIRSTKLEDSAMYFCASREQAAYEQYFGPGTRLTVT.

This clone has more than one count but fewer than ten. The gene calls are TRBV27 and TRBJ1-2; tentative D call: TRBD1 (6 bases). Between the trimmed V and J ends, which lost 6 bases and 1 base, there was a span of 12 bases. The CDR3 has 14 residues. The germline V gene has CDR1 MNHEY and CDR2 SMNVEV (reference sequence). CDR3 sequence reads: CASRETGGNYGYTF. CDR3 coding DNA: TGTGCCAGCAGGGAGACAGGAGGTAACTATGGCTACACCTTC.

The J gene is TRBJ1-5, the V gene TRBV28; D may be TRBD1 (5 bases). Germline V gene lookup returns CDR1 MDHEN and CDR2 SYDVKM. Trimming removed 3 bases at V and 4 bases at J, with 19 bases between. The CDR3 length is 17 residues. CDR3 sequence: CASSFPPGGKDNQPQHF. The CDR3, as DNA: TGTGCCAGCAGTTTTCCCCCCGGGGGGAAGGATAATCAGCCCCAGCATTTT.

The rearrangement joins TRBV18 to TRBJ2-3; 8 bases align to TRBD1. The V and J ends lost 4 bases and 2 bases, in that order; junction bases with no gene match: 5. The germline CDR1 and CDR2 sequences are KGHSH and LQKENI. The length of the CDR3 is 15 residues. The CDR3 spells CASSHRDRFTDTQYF. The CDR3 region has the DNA TGTGCCAGCTCACACCGGGACAGGTTCACAGATACGCAGTATTTT.